This is a list of T cell receptor beta chains from one sample in a study of blood T cell repertoires in COVID-19. The data were produced by immunoSEQ multiplex PCR, yet TCRdb's version contains in-frame clones alone and is incomplete. The profile shows about 40,000 clones, around three quarters of them singletons. Material for sequencing was peripheral blood. These receptors were collected from an older man with active or convalescent COVID-19. Both conserved end residues are part of each CDR3. The order of the fields is J gene, D gene, clone size, V gene, CDR3 protein, CDR3 DNA. The D gene is left open where the match is weak. Not all rows give a size; the values are once, few, many and, for expanded clones, a class.

>TRBJ2-5|TRBD2|-|TRBV5-6
CASSSSGRGKETQYF
TGTGCCAGCAGCTCGAGCGGGAGAGGGAAAGAGACCCAGTACTTC
>TRBJ2-4|TRBD1|once|TRBV11-2
CASSGTVKNIQYF
TGTGCCAGCAGCGGGACAGTCAAAAACATTCAGTACTTC
>TRBJ1-1|-|-|TRBV29-1
CSVITEMNTEAFF
TGCAGCGTTATTACAGAAATGAACACTGAAGCTTTCTTT
>TRBJ1-2|TRBD1|-|TRBV6-6
CASSPEQGGRNYGYTF
TGTGCCAGCAGTCCTGAACAGGGGGGTCGGAACTATGGCTACACCTTC
>TRBJ2-1|TRBD1|-|TRBV18
CASSPMDRGHHNEQFF
TGTGCCAGCTCACCCATGGACAGGGGGCACCACAATGAGCAGTTCTTC
>TRBJ2-2|TRBD1|once|TRBV7-6
CASSQGQGVGWDTGELFF
TGTGCCAGCAGCCAGGGACAGGGAGTAGGTTGGGACACCGGGGAGCTGTTTTTT
>TRBJ2-5|-|-|TRBV9
CASSVAIGGAQIQETQYF
TGTGCCAGCAGCGTAGCTATTGGGGGGGCGCAGATCCAAGAGACCCAGTACTTC
>TRBJ2-7|-|-|TRBV6-5
CASSFGVPYEQYF
TGTGCCAGCAGTTTTGGAGTTCCCTACGAGCAGTACTTC
>TRBJ2-7|TRBD2|once|TRBV29-1
CSVGVSGRDYEQYF
TGCAGCGTTGGGGTAAGCGGGAGGGACTACGAGCAGTACTTC
>TRBJ1-2|TRBD1|-|TRBV5-8
CASSRDRGHGYTF
TGTGCCAGCAGCCGGGACAGGGGGCACGGCTACACCTTC
>TRBJ1-6|-|-|TRBV19
CASSLGRADNSPLHF
TGTGCCAGTAGTCTCGGCAGGGCGGATAATTCACCCCTCCACTTT
>TRBJ2-7|TRBD2|-|TRBV28
CASSITSGRTYEQYF
TGTGCCAGCAGTATCACTAGCGGCCGAACCTACGAGCAGTACTTC
>TRBJ2-7|TRBD1|-|TRBV27
CASSLGTGGGYEQYF
TGTGCCAGCAGTTTAGGGACAGGGGGCGGCTACGAGCAGTACTTC
>TRBJ2-3|TRBD2|-|TRBV5-8
CASSLALAGMSYADTQYF
TGTGCCAGCAGCTTGGCGCTAGCGGGAATGTCTTATGCAGATACGCAGTATTTT
>TRBJ1-1|TRBD1|-|TRBV6-5
CASTLQGVNTEAFF
TGTGCCAGCACTCTACAGGGGGTTAACACTGAAGCTTTCTTT
>TRBJ2-2|-|-|TRBV11-2
CASSRTGTSNTGELFF
TGTGCCAGCAGTCGGACCGGGACATCGAACACCGGGGAGCTGTTTTTT
>TRBJ2-2|TRBD1|once|TRBV7-3
CASSFGQGPNTGELFF
TGTGCCAGCAGCTTCGGACAGGGACCGAACACCGGGGAGCTGTTTTTT
>TRBJ1-2|-|-|TRBV28
CASQNDRLEDYGYTF
TGTGCCAGCCAAAACGACAGGCTTGAGGATTATGGCTACACCTTC